A single T cell receptor beta chain is shown here with its context. TCRdb derives one entry per CDR3 protein from the 5' RACE reads, leaving out DNA. This sample's clone table lists 500,000 or so distinct CDR3 sequences. This specimen belongs to a study of T cells expressing NK-cell markers. The CDR3 extends over 16 amino acids. CDR1 and CDR2 from the germline V gene are SGDLS and YYNGEE. What was sequenced was blood T cells: a sorted CD56 or NKG2C T cell subset, CD4+ or CD8+ T cells, or bulk PBMC T cells (not recorded which). The rearrangement links TRBV9 to TRBJ2-1; the TCRdb call, TRBD1, lacks DNA for checking. The TCR was taken from a man between 18 and 29 years old in good health. CDR3 loop: CASSASGMGAYNEQFF.